Below, 2 T cell receptor beta chains from the same sample are listed, as sequenced in a study of blood T cell repertoires in COVID-19. Generated by immunoSEQ multiplex PCR, the TCRdb table keeps only in-frame clones and is missing some. Of about 250,000 clones in the sample, around four fifths were seen once. Sequences were obtained from peripheral blood. Receptor source: a woman aged 70-85 years with acute or convalescent COVID-19.

V and J are TRBV19 and TRBJ2-3; 9 bases line up with TRBD2. J gave up 1 base and V 7 bases, and 12 bases lay outside the gene matches. The germline gives CDR1 LNHDA, CDR2 SQIVND (reference sequence). The CDR3 sequence is 17 residues long. CDR3 protein: CASIPSAGGTGTDTQYF. CDR3 coding DNA: TGTGCCAGTATTCCGTCAGCGGGGGGTACCGGCACAGATACGCAGTATTTT.

The rearrangement joins TRBV11-2 to TRBJ2-3, with TRBD2 matching 13 bases. This CDR3 contains 15 residues. Germline V lookup: CDR1 SGHAT, CDR2 FQNNGV. The trim removed 4 bases at V and 5 bases at J, leaving 3 bases unmatched. The CDR3 nucleotides read TGTGCCAGCAGCTGGACTAGCGGGGGAGTAGATACGCAGTATTTT. Translation gives CASSWTSGGVDTQYF.